The source of this T cell receptor beta chain is a study of T cells in Graves' hyperthyroidism and ophthalmopathy. With 7 bases clipped from V and 3 bases from J, the junction kept 2 bases outside the gene matches. This CDR3 has 12 amino acids. Germline CDR1 MDHEN, CDR2 SYDVKM. Used for diagnoses were clinical symptoms, serum thyroxine and TRAb, thyroid ultrasound and orbital computed tomography. Many counts were recorded for this clonotype. Its antigen is still unknown. From RNA transcripts, TCR beta CDR3 regions were amplified. The HTBI primer set was used in a first-round RT-PCR of the TCR CDR3. TCRdb independently ran MiXCR on the multiplex PCR reads; one entry per CDR3 protein. Here the sample spans 640,000 or so distinct CDR3 sequences, 14% to 15% being singletons. Overall study results and limits: Most clonotypes expanded in thyroid above 0.001 were likewise present in blood.

The sequenced sample was blood. V gene TRBV28 combines with J gene TRBJ1-1; 7 nucleotides agree with TRBD1. The TCR originated in a middle-aged woman with Graves' ophthalmopathy. As DNA, the CDR3 is TGTGCCAGCACGGACAGGTACACTGAAGCTTTCTTT. As protein: CASTDRYTEAFF.